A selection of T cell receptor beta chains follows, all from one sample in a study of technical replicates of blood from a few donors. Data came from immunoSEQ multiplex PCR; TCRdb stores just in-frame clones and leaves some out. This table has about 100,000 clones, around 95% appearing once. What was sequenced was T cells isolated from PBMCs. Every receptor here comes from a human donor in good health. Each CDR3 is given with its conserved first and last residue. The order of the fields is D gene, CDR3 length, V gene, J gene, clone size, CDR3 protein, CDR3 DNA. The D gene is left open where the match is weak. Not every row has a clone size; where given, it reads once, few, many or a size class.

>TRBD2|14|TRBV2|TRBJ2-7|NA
CASSGLAGGYEQYF
TGTGCCAGCAGCGGACTAGCGGGAGGTTACGAGCAGTACTTC
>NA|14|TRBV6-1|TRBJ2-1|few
CASSDPGPAQGQFF
TGTGCCAGCAGTGACCCCGGGCCCGCTCAGGGGCAGTTCTTC
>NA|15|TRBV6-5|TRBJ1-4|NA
CASSPRTAANEKLFF
TGTGCCAGCAGTCCGCGGACAGCGGCTAATGAAAAACTGTTTTTT
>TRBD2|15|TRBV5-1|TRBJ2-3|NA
CASSLVSGRLDTQYF
TGCGCCAGCAGCTTGGTAAGCGGGAGACTAGATACGCAGTATTTT
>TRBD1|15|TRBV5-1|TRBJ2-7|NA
CASSVPAGGRYEQYF
TGCGCCAGCAGCGTACCCGCAGGGGGCAGGTACGAGCAGTACTTC
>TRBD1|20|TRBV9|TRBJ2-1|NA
CASSVVEYGGTGGPYNEQFF
TGTGCCAGCAGCGTAGTGGAGTATGGGGGGACAGGGGGGCCCTACAATGAGCAGTTCTTC
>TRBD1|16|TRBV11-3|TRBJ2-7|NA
CASSLGHGQGPVEQYF
TGTGCCAGCAGCTTAGGCCACGGACAGGGGCCGGTCGAGCAGTACTTC
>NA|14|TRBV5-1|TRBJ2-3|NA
CASSLAGTTDTQYF
TGCGCCAGCAGCTTGGCGGGTACCACAGATACGCAGTATTTT
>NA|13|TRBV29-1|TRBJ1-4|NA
CSGGGGAREKLFF
TGCAGCGGCGGTGGAGGGGCGCGTGAAAAACTGTTTTTT
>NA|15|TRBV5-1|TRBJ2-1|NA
CASSLSGVGWDEQFF
TGCGCCAGCAGCTTGTCCGGGGTGGGGTGGGATGAGCAGTTCTTC
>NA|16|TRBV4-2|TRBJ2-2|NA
CASSQESGREIGELFF
TGTGCCAGCAGCCAAGAAAGTGGGCGGGAAATCGGGGAGCTGTTTTTT
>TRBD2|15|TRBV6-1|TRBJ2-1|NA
CATLISGGALNEQFF
TGTGCCACCCTTATAAGCGGGGGGGCTCTCAATGAGCAGTTCTTC
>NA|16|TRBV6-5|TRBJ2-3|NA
CASSYSIREPTDTQYF
TGTGCCAGCAGTTACTCGATTCGGGAGCCCACAGATACGCAGTATTTT
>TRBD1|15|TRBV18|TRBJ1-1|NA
CASSPLTGGADEAFF
TGTGCCAGCTCACCGTTGACAGGGGGCGCTGATGAAGCTTTCTTT
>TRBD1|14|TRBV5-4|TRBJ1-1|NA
CASSLGQGGTEAFF
TGTGCCAGCAGCTTGGGGCAGGGGGGCACTGAAGCTTTCTTT
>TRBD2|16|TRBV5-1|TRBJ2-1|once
CASSLLAGGTYNEQFF
TGCGCCAGCAGCTTACTAGCGGGAGGGACCTACAATGAGCAGTTCTTC
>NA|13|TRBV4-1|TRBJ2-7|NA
CASSQVGGDEQYF
TGCGCCAGCAGCCAAGTTGGAGGGGACGAGCAGTACTTC
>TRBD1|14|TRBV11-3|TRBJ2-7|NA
CASSLRDSPYEQYF
TGTGCCAGCAGCTTACGGGACAGCCCCTACGAGCAGTACTTC
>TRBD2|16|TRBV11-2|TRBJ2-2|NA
CASSQRLAGNTGELFF
TGTGCCAGCAGCCAGCGTCTAGCGGGGAACACCGGGGAGCTGTTTTTT
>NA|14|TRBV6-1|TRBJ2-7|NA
CASIEALGAYEQYF
TGTGCCAGCATCGAGGCGCTAGGTGCCTACGAGCAGTACTTC
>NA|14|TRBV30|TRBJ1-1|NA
CAWSPARVGTEAFF
TGTGCCTGGAGTCCCGCCAGGGTGGGCACTGAAGCTTTCTTT
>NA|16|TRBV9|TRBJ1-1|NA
CASSAPGGARGTEAFF
TGTGCCAGCAGCGCCCCGGGGGGGGCTCGGGGGACTGAAGCTTTCTTT
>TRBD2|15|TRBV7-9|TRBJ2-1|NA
CASSPRLAGNNEQFF
TGTGCCAGCAGCCCAAGACTAGCGGGGAACAATGAGCAGTTCTTC
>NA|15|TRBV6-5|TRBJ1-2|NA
CASSFNTGTTGGYTF
TGTGCCAGCAGTTTTAACACCGGGACAACTGGTGGCTACACCTTC
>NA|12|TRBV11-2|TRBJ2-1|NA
CASSPRDNEQFF
TGTGCCAGCAGCCCAAGAGACAATGAGCAGTTCTTC
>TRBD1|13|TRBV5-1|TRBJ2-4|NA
CASSPGTGNIQYF
TGCGCCAGCAGCCCCGGGACAGGAAACATTCAGTACTTC
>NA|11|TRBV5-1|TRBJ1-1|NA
CASSLGQEAFF
TGCGCCAGCAGCCTCGGACAGGAAGCTTTCTTT
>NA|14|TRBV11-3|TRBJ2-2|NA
CASTEGGPTGELFF
TGTGCCAGCACCGAAGGGGGACCCACCGGGGAGCTGTTTTTT
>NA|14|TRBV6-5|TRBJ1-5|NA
CASSYGGEAQPQHF
TGTGCCAGCAGTTACGGAGGGGAGGCTCAGCCCCAGCATTTT
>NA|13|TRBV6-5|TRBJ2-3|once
CASSLGGADTQYF
TGTGCCAGCAGTTTAGGGGGGGCAGATACGCAGTATTTT
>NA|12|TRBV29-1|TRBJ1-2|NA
CSVPATRAGYTF
TGCAGCGTGCCTGCGACCAGGGCTGGCTACACCTTC
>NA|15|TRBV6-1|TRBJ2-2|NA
CASSVTLVTGGELFF
TGTGCCAGCAGTGTCACGTTAGTCACAGGCGGGGAGCTGTTTTTT
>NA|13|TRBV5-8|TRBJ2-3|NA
CASSLVTGDTQYF
TGTGCCAGCAGCTTGGTGACAGGAGATACGCAGTATTTT
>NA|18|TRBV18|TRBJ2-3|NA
CASSERIMGHPRPDTQYF
TGTGCCAGCTCTGAGCGAATAATGGGACACCCACGACCAGATACGCAGTATTTT
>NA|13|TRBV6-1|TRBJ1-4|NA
CAGHAATNEKLFF
TGTGCCGGGCACGCTGCAACTAATGAAAAACTGTTTTTT
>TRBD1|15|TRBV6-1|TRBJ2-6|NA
CASSETGDGANVLTF
TGTGCCAGCAGTGAAACAGGGGACGGGGCCAACGTCCTGACTTTC
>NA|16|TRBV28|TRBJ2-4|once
CASSGPGQLGKNIQYF
TGTGCCAGCAGTGGACCGGGACAACTGGGGAAAAACATTCAGTACTTC
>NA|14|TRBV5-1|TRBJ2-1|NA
CASSLAGVYNEQFF
TGCGCCAGCAGCTTGGCGGGGGTGTACAATGAGCAGTTCTTC
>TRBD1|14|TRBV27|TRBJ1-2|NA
CASSSWTGAYGYTF
TGTGCCAGCAGTTCATGGACAGGGGCTTATGGCTACACCTTC
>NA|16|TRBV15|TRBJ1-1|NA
CATSRDSGQKNTEAFF
TGTGCCACCAGCAGAGATAGTGGACAGAAGAACACTGAAGCTTTCTTT
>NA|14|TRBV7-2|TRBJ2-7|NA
CASSLDRYSYEQYF
TGTGCCAGCAGCTTAGACCGGTACTCCTACGAGCAGTACTTC
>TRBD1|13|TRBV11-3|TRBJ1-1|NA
CASSRQGSDEAFF
TGTGCCAGCAGTCGACAGGGTTCGGATGAAGCTTTCTTT
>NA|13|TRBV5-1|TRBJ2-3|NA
CASSGVSTDTQYF
TGCGCCAGCAGCGGAGTGAGCACAGATACGCAGTATTTT
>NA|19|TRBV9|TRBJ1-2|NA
CASSVGRGGRMPSNYGYTF
TGTGCCAGCAGCGTAGGTAGGGGTGGACGGATGCCTTCTAACTATGGCTACACCTTC
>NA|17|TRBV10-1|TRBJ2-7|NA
CASSDPEEAPPRYEQYF
TGCGCCAGCAGTGACCCCGAGGAGGCGCCCCCAAGATACGAGCAGTACTTC
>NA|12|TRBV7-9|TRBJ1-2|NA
CASSPQGYGYTF
TGTGCCAGCAGCCCACAGGGTTATGGCTACACCTTC
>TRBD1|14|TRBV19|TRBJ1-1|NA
CATRETGASSEAFF
TGTGCCACCAGAGAGACAGGGGCTTCTTCTGAAGCTTTCTTT
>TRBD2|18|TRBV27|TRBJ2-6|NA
CASSSLPLGGSGANVLTF
TGTGCCAGCAGTTCCCTTCCTCTCGGGGGGTCTGGGGCCAACGTCCTGACTTTC
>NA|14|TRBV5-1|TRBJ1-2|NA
CASSLQGQDYGYTF
TGCGCCAGCAGCTTGCAGGGTCAGGACTATGGCTACACCTTC
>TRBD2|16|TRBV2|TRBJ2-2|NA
CASSATSGGYTGELFF
TGTGCCAGCAGCGCCACTAGCGGGGGGTACACCGGGGAGCTGTTTTTT
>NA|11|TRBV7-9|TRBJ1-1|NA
CASSFSGEAFF
TGTGCCAGCAGCTTCAGCGGTGAAGCTTTCTTT
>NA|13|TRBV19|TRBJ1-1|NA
CASSMAESTEAFF
TGTGCCAGTAGTATGGCGGAGAGCACTGAAGCTTTCTTT
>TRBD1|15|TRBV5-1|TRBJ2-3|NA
CASSLGTGRTDTQYF
TGCGCCAGCAGCTTGGGGACAGGTCGCACAGATACGCAGTATTTT
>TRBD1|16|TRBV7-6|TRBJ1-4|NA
CASSLAGTGANEKLFF
TGTGCCAGCAGCTTAGCCGGGACAGGGGCGAATGAAAAACTGTTTTTT